Listed below are T cell receptor beta chains from one sample, sequenced in a study of Ad26.COV2.S vaccination and SARS-CoV-2 variants. Repertoires were generated with immunoSEQ multiplex PCR, while TCRdb's copy carries only in-frame clones and drops some. Here the sample spans around 350,000 clones, about 90% being singletons. The sample in question was peripheral blood, obtained after recovery from COVID-19. The receptors stem from a human donor who had recovered from COVID-19. CDR3s include the opening cysteine and the closing phenylalanine or tryptophan. Fields, in order: J gene, V gene, clone size, D gene, CDR3 DNA, CDR3 protein. The D gene is left open where the match is weak. A row's size may be missing; if present it is once, few, many or a size class.

TRBJ2-5,TRBV6-4,.,.,TGTGCCAGCGGGGGTGGTTACGCACGAGAGACCCAGTACTTC,CASGGGYARETQYF
TRBJ2-7,TRBV21-1,.,.,TGTGCCAGGAGGCAGCCCCCCTACGAGCAGTACTTC,CARRQPPYEQYF
TRBJ1-4,TRBV13,.,TRBD1,TGTGCCAGCAGCAGGGACAGCGAAAAACTGTTTTTT,CASSRDSEKLFF
TRBJ2-2,TRBV7-3,once,TRBD2,TGTGCCAGCAGCCTGAATGGACTAGTCTCCGGGGAGCTGTTTTTT,CASSLNGLVSGELFF
TRBJ2-1,TRBV5-6,.,TRBD2,TGTGCCAGCAGGCCGGGACTAGCTGTGCATGAGCAGTTCTTC,CASRPGLAVHEQFF
TRBJ2-7,TRBV7-6,.,TRBD2,TGTGCCAGCAGCTTAGCCGCCAGCGGGGGGCTTTTCTACGAGCAGTACTTC,CASSLAASGGLFYEQYF
TRBJ2-3,TRBV10-1,.,.,TGCGCCAGCAGTGGGGATGGGGGCAACACAGATACGCAGTATTTT,CASSGDGGNTDTQYF
TRBJ1-6,TRBV7-6,.,.,TGTGCCAGCAGCTTAGCCGTCCAGGGGAAGGGGAATTCACCCCTCCACTTT,CASSLAVQGKGNSPLHF
TRBJ2-1,TRBV5-1,.,.,TGCGCCAGCAGCTTGGCGACAGGACATTACAATGAGCAGTTCTTC,CASSLATGHYNEQFF
TRBJ2-5,TRBV7-2,.,.,TGTGCCAGCAGCTTAGGGGGGGTCCAAGAGACCCAGTACTTC,CASSLGGVQETQYF
TRBJ1-5,TRBV6-1,.,.,TGTGCCAGCAGTGAAGCTAATCCCAGGATCAATCAGCCCCAGCATTTT,CASSEANPRINQPQHF
TRBJ2-1,TRBV6-6,.,TRBD2,TGTGCCAGCAGTTGGACTAGCGGGTACAATGAGCAGTTCTTC,CASSWTSGYNEQFF
TRBJ2-1,TRBV27,.,.,TGTGCCAGCACTCACTCGGGGGATTACAATGAGCAGTTCTTC,CASTHSGDYNEQFF
TRBJ1-3,TRBV5-1,.,.,TGCGCCAGCAGCTTGGGACAGCTTAAAGGAAACACCATATATTTT,CASSLGQLKGNTIYF
TRBJ2-3,TRBV10-3,once,.,TGTGCCATCAGTGAGTCGACAGGTTTTACGACAGATACGCAGTATTTT,CAISESTGFTTDTQYF